The entry below describes one TCR beta chain. Expressed TCRB transcripts were sequenced after all isolated RNA was converted to cDNA. TCRdb's copy holds only in-frame clones and misses some; the assay was immunoSEQ multiplex PCR. Here the sample spans some 22,000 clones, more than 60% being singletons. This entry is derived from a study of beta chain features in type 1 diabetes. Turning to the study itself: Summed over all samples, the examined sorted cells came to about 110 million.

J gave up 7 bases and V 1 base, and 15 bases lay outside the gene matches. The CDR3 has 18 residues. Germline V gene sequence: CDR1 SGHAT, CDR2 FQNNGV. Sequenced: Tregs from blood. V usage is TRBV11-2 and J usage is TRBJ2-1, with 8 bases fitting TRBD2. The TCR sequence derives from a woman aged 35 to 49 in good health. The CDR3 loop is CASSLVPPEAGGGNEQFF. CDR3 nucleotide sequence: TGTGCCAGCAGCTTAGTGCCCCCCGAGGCGGGGGGTGGGAATGAGCAGTTCTTC. The entire variable domain, with the rest obtained from reference TRBV11-2 and TRBJ2-1, is as follows: EAGVAQSPRYKIIEKRQSVAFWCNPISGHATLYWYQQILGQGPKLLIQFQNNGVVDDSQLPKDRFSAERLKGVDSTLKIQPAKLEDSAVYLCASSLVPPEAGGGNEQFFGPGTRLTVL.